This is a list of T cell receptor beta chains from one sample in a study of OX40 agonist ivuxolimab in advanced cancers. TCRdb's table, derived via immunoSEQ multiplex PCR, lists solely in-frame clones and lacks some. Of tens of thousands of clones in the sample, roughly 83% were seen once. This sample comprised CD4+ or CD8+ T cells sorted from blood, obtained in a trial of the OX40 agonist ivuxolimab. Receptor source: an adult with an advanced solid tumor such as melanoma, head and neck, liver or kidney cancer. Both conserved end residues are trimmed from each CDR3. The order of the fields is V gene, J gene, clone size, CDR3 protein. Only part of the rows carry a size: once, few, many, or a class if the clone is expanded.

>TRBV5-1|TRBJ2-7|.
ASNGQTGVGY
>TRBV7-2|TRBJ2-5|.
ASSFWQGSGETQY
>TRBV5-1|TRBJ2-5|.
ASSSNFGETQY
>TRBV19|TRBJ1-5|.
ASSPDSQRPQH
>TRBV4-1|TRBJ1-6|.
ASSQVPNSPLH
>TRBV12-2|TRBJ2-7|.
ASRLAGLREITEQY
>TRBV10-3|TRBJ2-7|.
AISEDRGRYEQY
>TRBV5-8|TRBJ2-5|.
ASSSGPTQY
>TRBV11-3|TRBJ2-1|.
ASSLGLANQF
>TRBV6-1|TRBJ1-2|.
ASRLTGQGNYGYT
>TRBV7-9|TRBJ1-4|.
ASSWDTQGEKLF
>TRBV9|TRBJ2-7|.
ASSVGTGAYEQY
>TRBV7-2|TRBJ2-7|.
ASSSGKSSYEQY
>TRBV12-5|TRBJ2-3|.
ASGKTSGGAGPTDTQY
>TRBV7-9|TRBJ1-4|.
ASSLGGQAFEKLF
>TRBV6-5|TRBJ2-7|.
ASKQNGGLYEQY
>TRBV5-1|TRBJ2-7|.
ASSAGDYDEQY
>TRBV5-1|TRBJ1-1|once
ASSPQRQRGTEAF
>TRBV18|TRBJ2-7|.
ASSPSQEQY
>TRBV18|TRBJ1-6|.
ASSPTGGGGSPLH
>TRBV9|TRBJ2-3|few
ASSAPPRGRYLDTQY
>TRBV4-2|TRBJ1-5|.
ASSQGQGNQPQH
>TRBV25-1|TRBJ1-6|.
ASSPRQGNSSPLH
>TRBV28|TRBJ2-5|.
ASSSRETQY
>TRBV11-2|TRBJ2-2|.
ASSPGTVVTGELF
>TRBV6-5|TRBJ2-3|.
ASSYGQLTDTQY
>TRBV7-9|TRBJ2-5|.
ASSLIAKQETQY
>TRBV5-1|TRBJ1-1|once
ASSLGQGRAEAF
>TRBV30|TRBJ2-5|.
AWSVGRGLRETQY
>TRBV18|TRBJ1-4|.
ASSNLKHEKLF
>TRBV7-7|TRBJ2-1|.
ASSAGSGGLNEQF
>TRBV19|TRBJ1-5|.
ASNRQGDNNQPQH
>TRBV10-2|TRBJ2-5|once
ASSLGGSLETQY